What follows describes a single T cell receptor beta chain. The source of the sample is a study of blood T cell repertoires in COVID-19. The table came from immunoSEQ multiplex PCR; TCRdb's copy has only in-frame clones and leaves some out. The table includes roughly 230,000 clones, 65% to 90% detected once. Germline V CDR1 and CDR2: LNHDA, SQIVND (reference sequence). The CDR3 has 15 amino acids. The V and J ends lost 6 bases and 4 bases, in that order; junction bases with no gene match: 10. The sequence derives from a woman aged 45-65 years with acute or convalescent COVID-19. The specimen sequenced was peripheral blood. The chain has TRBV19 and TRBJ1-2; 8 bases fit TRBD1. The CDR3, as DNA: TGTGCCAGTAGCATAACGGGACAGGAGCTCTATGGCTACACCTTC. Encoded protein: CASSITGQELYGYTF.